This TCR beta chain was sequenced in a study of shared clonotypes between healthy human individuals. General observations from the study: Blood was the sole source, and tissue repertoires probably differ.

The CDR3 sequence is 16 residues long. Germline-derived CDR1 and CDR2 are SSHAT and FNYEAQ (reference sequence). A remark on this clone: Its antigen is not known. At one end the junction does not follow the germline gene, possibly because of a read error.

Original methodology: With immunoSEQ giving junction-only sequences and no quality scores, filtering differed. Some clones are missing from TCRdb's copy, which holds only in-frame ones; the method was immunoSEQ multiplex PCR. From that table come the V and J calls and clone size; the DNA was used to work out D and trimming. The sample consists of some 490,000 clones, approximately 82% of them appearing once. This TCR was sampled from a woman aged 40 to 50 in good health. Some clones in this sample may be carry-over from other donors' samples. The gene calls are TRBV7-7 and TRBJ2-2, with unresolved D. Sequencing input: PBMCs. The CDR3 DNA reads as TGTGCTAGCAGCCCGTCATCTAGTACGGGCACCGGGGAGCTGTTTTTT. Its translation: CASSPSSSTGTGELFF.